The TCR beta chain under discussion was sequenced for a study of control samples from healthy donors and cancer patients. Trimming removed 5 bases from V and 6 bases from J; junction bases left unmatched: 3. The CDR3 covers 11 residues. The germline gives CDR1 SQVTM, CDR2 ANQGSEA. Some clones are missing from TCRdb's copy, which holds only in-frame ones; the method was immunoSEQ multiplex PCR. Of 150,000 to 200,000 clones listed, 90% to 95% are singletons. Sequences were obtained from blood. The origin of this receptor is a young woman in good health. This rearrangement joins TRBV29-1 to TRBJ2-7; TRBD1 matches at 8 bases. This CDR3 reads CSVIGQGEQYF. The CDR3 nucleotides are TGCAGCGTTATAGGACAGGGCGAGCAGTACTTC.